Following are 7 T cell receptor beta chains from one sample sequenced in a study of Graves' ophthalmopathy and Graves' hyperthyroidism. From RNA, the CDR3 regions of TCR beta chains were amplified and sequenced. An opening RT-PCR round employed HTBI primers and preceded a second-round multiplex PCR. TCRdb re-derived calls from the multiplex PCR reads in MiXCR, one entry per CDR3 protein. The table shows hundreds of thousands of distinct CDR3 sequences, with about 40% occurring only once. The sample comprised peripheral blood. These receptors originate from an adult man with Graves' ophthalmopathy.

The V gene is TRBV9, the J gene TRBJ2-6; D not resolved. The germline gives CDR1 SGDLS, CDR2 YYNGEE. Trimming took 9 bases from V and 4 from J, leaving 14 bases between them. The CDR3 spans 14 residues. CDR3 residues: CATSDLSGANVLTF. CDR3 bases: TGTGCCACCAGTGATTTGTCAGGGGCCAACGTCCTGACTTTC.

This clonotype was recorded many times. This chain uses TRBV19 with TRBJ2-2; D not certain. Germline CDR1 reads LNHDA; CDR2 reads SQIVND (reference sequence). This CDR3 spans 13 amino acids. With 4 bases removed from V and 4 bases from J, the gap between germline ends came to 7 bases. The CDR3 nucleotides are TGTGCCAGTAGTACCGTATTCACCGGGGAGCTGTTTTTT. Amino acid sequence: CASSTVFTGELFF.

V is TRBV29-1 and J is TRBJ2-5; 8 bases fit TRBD1. There are 12 residues in the CDR3. Germline V lookup: CDR1 SQVTM, CDR2 ANQGSEA. The V segment lost 8 bases and the J segment 5 bases; nucleotides outside the gene matches: 7. CDR3 protein: CSSSGGRETQYF. CDR3 nucleotide sequence: TGCAGCAGTTCAGGGGGCCGGGAGACCCAGTACTTC.

In its sample, this clonotype was seen many times. The chain couples TRBV5-1 to TRBJ1-6; TRBD1 matches at 8 bases. Losses at the gene ends were 0 bases for V and 8 bases for J; bases not matched to a gene: 4. The CDR3 covers 15 residues. CDR1 is SGHRS, CDR2 YFSETQ, per germline. In nucleotides, the CDR3 is TGCGCCAGCAGCTTGGCCGGACAGGGATATTCACCCCTCCACTTT. It is translated as CASSLAGQGYSPLHF.

This clonotype was seen ten or more times. The genes are TRBV4-2 and TRBJ1-2; tentative D call: TRBD1 (6 bases). CDR1 LGHNA and CDR2 YNFKEQ come from the germline V gene. CDR3 length equals 14 residues. V was clipped by 1 base and J by 3 bases, with 9 bases between them. CDR3 loop: CASSQVQGDYGYTF. CDR3 bases: TGTGCCAGCAGCCAAGTACAGGGAGACTATGGCTACACCTTC.

This clonotype appeared a few times. The chain joins TRBV27 to TRBJ2-7; 7 bases agree with TRBD1. Germline V gene sequence: CDR1 MNHEY, CDR2 SMNVEV (reference sequence). The junction had 5 bases not matched to a gene; V was cut back by 4 bases and J by 2 bases. This CDR3 has 14 residues. The CDR3 protein is CASSSTGSPYEQYF. DNA of the CDR3: TGTGCCAGCAGTTCGACAGGGAGTCCCTACGAGCAGTACTTC.

The chain carries TRBV29-1 and TRBJ1-1; D is perhaps TRBD1 (5 bases). CDR3 length equals 13 residues. With 5 bases removed from V and 7 bases from J, the gap between germline ends came to 17 bases. The germline gives CDR1 SQVTM, CDR2 ANQGSEA. CDR3 residues: CSVSQGVGSEAFF. The DNA of the CDR3 is TGCAGCGTTAGTCAAGGGGTCGGTAGTGAAGCTTTCTTT.